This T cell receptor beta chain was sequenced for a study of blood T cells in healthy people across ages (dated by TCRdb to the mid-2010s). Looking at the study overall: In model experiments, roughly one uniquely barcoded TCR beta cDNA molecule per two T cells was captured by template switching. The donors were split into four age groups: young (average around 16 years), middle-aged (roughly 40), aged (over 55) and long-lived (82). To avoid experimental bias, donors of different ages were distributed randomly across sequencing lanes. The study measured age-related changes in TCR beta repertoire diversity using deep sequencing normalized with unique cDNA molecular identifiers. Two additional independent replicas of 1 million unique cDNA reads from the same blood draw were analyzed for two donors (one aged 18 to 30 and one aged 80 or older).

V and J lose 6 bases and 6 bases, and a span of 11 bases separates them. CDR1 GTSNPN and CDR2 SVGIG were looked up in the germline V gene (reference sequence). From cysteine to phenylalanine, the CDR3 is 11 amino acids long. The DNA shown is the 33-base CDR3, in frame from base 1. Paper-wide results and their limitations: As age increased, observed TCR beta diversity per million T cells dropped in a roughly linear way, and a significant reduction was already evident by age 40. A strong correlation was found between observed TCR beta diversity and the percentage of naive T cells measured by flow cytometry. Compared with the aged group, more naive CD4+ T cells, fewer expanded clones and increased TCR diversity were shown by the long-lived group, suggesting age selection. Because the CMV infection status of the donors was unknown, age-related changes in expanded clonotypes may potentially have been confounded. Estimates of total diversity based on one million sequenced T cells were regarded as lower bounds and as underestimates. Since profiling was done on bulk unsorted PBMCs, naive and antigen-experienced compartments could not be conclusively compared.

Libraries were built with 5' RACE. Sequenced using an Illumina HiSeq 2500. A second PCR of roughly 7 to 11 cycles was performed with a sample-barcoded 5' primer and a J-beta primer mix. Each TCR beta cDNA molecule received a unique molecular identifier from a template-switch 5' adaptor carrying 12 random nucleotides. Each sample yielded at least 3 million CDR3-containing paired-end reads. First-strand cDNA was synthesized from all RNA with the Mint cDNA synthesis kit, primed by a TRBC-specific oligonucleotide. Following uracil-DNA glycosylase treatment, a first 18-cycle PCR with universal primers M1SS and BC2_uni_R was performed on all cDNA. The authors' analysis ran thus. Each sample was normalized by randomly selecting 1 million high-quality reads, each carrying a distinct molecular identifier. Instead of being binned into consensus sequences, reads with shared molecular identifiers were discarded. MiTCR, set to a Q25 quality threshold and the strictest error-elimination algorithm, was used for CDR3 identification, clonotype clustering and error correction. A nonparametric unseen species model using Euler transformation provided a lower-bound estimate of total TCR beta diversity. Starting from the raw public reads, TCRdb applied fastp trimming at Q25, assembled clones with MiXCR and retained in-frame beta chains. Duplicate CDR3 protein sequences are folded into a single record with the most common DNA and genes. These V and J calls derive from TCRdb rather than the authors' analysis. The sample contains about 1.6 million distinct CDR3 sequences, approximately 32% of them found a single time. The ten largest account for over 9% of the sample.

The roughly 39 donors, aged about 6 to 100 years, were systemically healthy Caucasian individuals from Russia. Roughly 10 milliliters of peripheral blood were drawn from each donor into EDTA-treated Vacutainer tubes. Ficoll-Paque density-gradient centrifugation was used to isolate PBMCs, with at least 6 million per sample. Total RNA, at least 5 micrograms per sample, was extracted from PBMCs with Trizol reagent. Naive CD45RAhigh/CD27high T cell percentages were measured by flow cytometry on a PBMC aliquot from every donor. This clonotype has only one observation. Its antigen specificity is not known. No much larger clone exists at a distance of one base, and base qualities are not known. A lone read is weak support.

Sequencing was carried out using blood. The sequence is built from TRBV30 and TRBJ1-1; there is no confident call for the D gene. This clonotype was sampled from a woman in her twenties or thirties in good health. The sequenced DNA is TGTGCCTGTCTGGACGTCGCTGAAGCTTTCTTT. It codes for CACLDVAEAFF.